These 21 T cell receptor beta chains originate from one sample sequenced in a study of T cell repertoires in cytomegalovirus infection. The antigens these receptors bind are not known. In TCRdb, the reads were re-called with MiXCR into one record per CDR3 protein. Altogether roughly 87,000 distinct CDR3 sequences are present, approximately 30% being singletons, with the ten largest covering over 60%. The sample in question was CD8+ T cells from cultured PBMCs, obtained from culture after CMV antigen stimulation. Receptors originate from a human donor in good health (CMV status not recorded). Some clones in this sample may be carry-over from other donors' samples.

J is TRBJ1-4 and V is TRBV24-1; the D is unclear. CDR1 and CDR2 from the germline V gene are KGHDR and SFDVKD. This CDR3 spans 16 amino acids. Trimming shortened V by 3 bases and J by 5 bases, and 15 bases separated the two germline ends. CDR3 in amino acids: CATSDPKARENEKLFF. CDR3 coding DNA: TGTGCCACCAGTGATCCCAAGGCCCGGGAGAATGAAAAACTGTTTTTT.

This clonotype was detected ten times or more. This sequence joins TRBV19 and TRBJ2-3; TRBD2 might be the D (7 bases). CDR1 is LNHDA, CDR2 SQIVND, per germline (reference sequence). There are 14 residues in the CDR3. Trimming took off 5 bases at V and 4 bases at J, with 13 bases between the two ends. The CDR3: CASSPGGRPDTQYF. CDR3 DNA: TGTGCCAGTAGTCCCGGGGGGCGTCCAGATACGCAGTATTTT.

The chain recombines TRBV9 with TRBJ2-2, with unresolved D. Trimming removed 3 bases from V and 4 bases from J, with 10 bases in between. In germline, CDR1 is SGDLS, CDR2 YYNGEE. This CDR3 is 14 amino acids long. CDR3 in DNA: TGTGCCAGCAGCGGTGTACCGAGCACCGGGGAGCTGTTTTTT. Translating gives CASSGVPSTGELFF.

This clonotype was counted a few times. V is TRBV4-2 and J is TRBJ2-7; the D gene is possibly TRBD2 (5 bases). Germline assignment: CDR1 LGHNA and CDR2 YNFKEQ. The V end was cut by 4 bases, the J end by 0 bases, with 10 bases between. The CDR3 covers 14 residues. CDR3 DNA sequence: TGTGCCAGCAGCCCACTAGAAAGCTCCTACGAGCAGTACTTC. Encoded protein: CASSPLESSYEQYF.

The rearrangement links TRBV11-2 to TRBJ2-6; the match to TRBD1 covers 7 bases. The ends lost 3 bases at V and 4 bases at J; junction bases unmatched: 3. The CDR3 is 15 residues long. The germline CDR1 and CDR2 sequences are SGHAT and FQNNGV. The CDR3 is CASSFPGQGANVLTF. The DNA of the CDR3 is TGTGCCAGCAGCTTTCCGGGACAGGGGGCCAACGTCCTGACTTTC. The whole variable domain, filled in from reference TRBV11-2 and TRBJ2-6, reads EAGVAQSPRYKIIEKRQSVAFWCNPISGHATLYWYQQILGQGPKLLIQFQNNGVVDDSQLPKDRFSAERLKGVDSTLKIQPAKLEDSAVYLCASSFPGQGANVLTFGAGSRLTVL.

This chain joins TRBV6-6 and TRBJ1-1; no clear D. The V and J ends lost 2 bases and 0 bases respectively, with 4 bases between them. The CDR3 is 13 amino acids. CDR1 and CDR2 from the germline V gene are MNHNY and SVGAGI (reference sequence). CDR3: CASSYTMNTEAFF. CDR3 nucleotides: TGTGCCAGCAGTTACACTATGAACACTGAAGCTTTCTTT.

The chain employs TRBV19 and TRBJ2-1; 11 bases fit TRBD2. The CDR3 length is 16 residues. Unmatched junction bases numbered 7, after V lost 5 bases and J lost 4 bases. The germline V gene encodes CDR1 LNHDA and CDR2 SQIVND (reference sequence). In DNA, the CDR3 is TGTGCCAGTAGTTTCGCTAGCGGGGGGCCGTACAATGAGCAGTTCTTC. Translated: CASSFASGGPYNEQFF.

V gene TRBV7-9 combines with J gene TRBJ2-5, with no clear D. Germline CDR1 and CDR2: SEHNR and FQNEAQ (reference sequence). The CDR3 contains 14 residues. Trimming cost V 1 base and J 1 base, with 7 bases left between them. This CDR3 is CASSLVQAQETQYF. The DNA for the CDR3 is TGTGCCAGCAGCTTAGTGCAGGCCCAAGAGACCCAGTACTTC.

The V call is TRBV3-1, the J call TRBJ2-7, with D possibly being TRBD2 (6 bases). V lost 4 bases to trimming and J lost 3 bases, with 19 bases between them. This CDR3 spans 16 amino acids. CDR1 is LGHDT and CDR2 is YNNKEL in the germline V gene (reference sequence). CDR3 DNA sequence: TGTGCCAGCAGCCGTAACCAGGTGCTGGGGGGCTACGAGCAGTACTTC. Its protein product is CASSRNQVLGGYEQYF.

This clonotype has a count of ten or more. The V and J genes are TRBV2 and TRBJ1-1, with D unclear. The CDR3 contains 13 residues. In germline, CDR1 is SNHLY, CDR2 FYNNEI. The V end lost 6 bases, the J end lost 4 bases, and 12 bases lay between the germline ends. CDR3 protein: CASSPTPVTEAFF. The CDR3 DNA is TGTGCCAGCAGCCCGACCCCAGTCACTGAAGCTTTCTTT.

The V and J genes are TRBV7-9 and TRBJ2-7, with TRBD1 identical over 9 bases. This CDR3 has 16 residues. Trimming at V came to 1 base and at J to 4 bases, leaving 8 bases not matched to a gene. Germline lookup yields CDR1 SEHNR and CDR2 FQNEAQ (reference sequence). The CDR3 sequence: CASSLGWTGDRYEQYF. The CDR3 nucleotides are TGTGCCAGCAGCTTAGGTTGGACAGGGGATCGATACGAGCAGTACTTC.

This clonotype was seen at least ten times. This rearrangement joins TRBV15 to TRBJ1-1; D might be TRBD1 (5 bases). Trimming removed 5 bases from V and 4 bases from J, with 14 bases in between. This CDR3 spans 14 amino acids. Germline V gene data show CDR1 as LNHNV and CDR2 as YYDKDF (reference sequence). CDR3 amino acids: CATSEGAGSTEAFF. The CDR3 bases are TGTGCCACCAGCGAGGGTGCAGGGAGCACTGAAGCTTTCTTT. Supplemented by reference TRBV15 and TRBJ1-1, the full variable domain reads DAMVIQNPRYQVTQFGKPVTLSCSQTLNHNVMYWYQQKSSQAPKLLFHYYDKDFNNEADTPDNFQSRRPNTSFCFLDIRSPGLGDTAMYLCATSEGAGSTEAFFGQGTRLTVV.

This clonotype was counted only a few times. The gene calls are TRBV3-1 and TRBJ1-5; D remains ambiguous. Between the trimmed V and J ends, which lost 0 bases and 2 bases, there was a span of 8 bases. The CDR3 has 15 amino acids. Germline assignment: CDR1 LGHDT and CDR2 YNNKEL (reference sequence). CDR3 DNA sequence: TGTGCCAGCAGCCAAGACGGCGGGGGCAATCAGCCCCAGCATTTT. This translates into CASSQDGGGNQPQHF.

The chain combines TRBV29-1 with TRBJ2-1; possible D gene TRBD2, 7 bases. The CDR3 is made up of 15 amino acids. The V end lost 4 bases, the J end lost 4 bases, and 17 bases lay between the germline ends. Germline CDR1 and CDR2: SQVTM and ANQGSEA. The CDR3 here is CSVVGAGATYNEQFF. The CDR3 DNA is TGCAGCGTTGTTGGGGCGGGGGCTACGTACAATGAGCAGTTCTTC.

This clonotype was seen only a few times. This chain links TRBV27 with TRBJ2-5; possibly TRBD1 for D (6 bases). The CDR3 length is 15 residues. The V and J ends lost 8 bases and 4 bases respectively, with 20 bases between them. Germline-derived CDR1 and CDR2 are MNHEY and SMNVEV (reference sequence). The CDR3 reads CASGSRQDWGETQYF. In DNA form, the CDR3 reads TGTGCCAGCGGATCCAGACAGGATTGGGGAGAGACCCAGTACTTC.

This clonotype has ten or more counts. The rearrangement uses TRBV29-1 and TRBJ1-1; 9 bases fit TRBD1. J gave up 6 bases and V 7 bases, and 9 bases lay outside the gene matches. This CDR3 comprises 13 residues. CDR1 and CDR2 from the germline V gene are SQVTM and ANQGSEA. CDR3 DNA: TGCAGCGCCCTAACAGGGGGCGGGTCTGAAGCTTTCTTT. Translation gives CSALTGGGSEAFF.

The J gene is TRBJ2-7, the V gene TRBV7-6, with 7 bases lining up with TRBD2. CDR3 size: 14 residues. After removal of 6 bases from V and 0 bases from J, the junction contained 5 bases not matched to a gene. Per the germline V gene, CDR1 is SGHVS and CDR2 is FNYEAQ. The CDR3 sequence: CASRQRGDSYEQYF. CDR3 in DNA: TGTGCCAGCAGGCAGCGGGGTGACTCCTACGAGCAGTACTTC.

J is TRBJ2-1 and V is TRBV7-2; D is perhaps TRBD2 (6 bases). The CDR3 has 19 residues. CDR1 is SGHTA and CDR2 is FQGNSA in the germline V gene. Between the trimmed V and J ends, which lost 4 bases and 2 bases, there was a span of 24 bases. This CDR3 reads CASSSPFGGSGGAYNEQFF. DNA for the CDR3: TGTGCCAGCAGCTCACCCTTCGGTGGTAGCGGAGGGGCCTACAATGAGCAGTTCTTC.

V is TRBV7-2 and J is TRBJ2-1; 11 nucleotides agree with TRBD2. The CDR3 consists of 18 residues. Germline loops: CDR1 SGHTA, CDR2 FQGNSA. Trimming at V came to 0 bases and at J to 7 bases, leaving 11 bases not matched to a gene. The CDR3 here is CASSLAPSGGPEGNEQFF. CDR3 bases: TGTGCCAGCAGCTTAGCGCCTAGCGGGGGGCCGGAGGGGAATGAGCAGTTCTTC.

This clonotype was seen a handful of times. The rearrangement joins TRBV4-1 to TRBJ2-7; the D gene is possibly TRBD2 (5 bases). The CDR3 is 14 amino acids. CDR1 MGHRA and CDR2 YSYEKL come from the germline V gene. The V gene lost 0 bases and the J gene lost 0 bases, with 6 bases spanning the gap. Written as DNA, the CDR3 is TGCGCCAGCAGCCAAGATAGCGTCTCCTACGAGCAGTACTTC. As protein: CASSQDSVSYEQYF.

The chain combines TRBV29-1 with TRBJ1-1; the D is unclear. Germline loops: CDR1 SQVTM, CDR2 ANQGSEA. V shed 7 bases and J shed 4 bases, with 13 bases lying between them. The CDR3 has 12 residues. DNA of the CDR3: TGCAGCGGAACGGACGGATTCACTGAAGCTTTCTTT. Its protein is CSGTDGFTEAFF.